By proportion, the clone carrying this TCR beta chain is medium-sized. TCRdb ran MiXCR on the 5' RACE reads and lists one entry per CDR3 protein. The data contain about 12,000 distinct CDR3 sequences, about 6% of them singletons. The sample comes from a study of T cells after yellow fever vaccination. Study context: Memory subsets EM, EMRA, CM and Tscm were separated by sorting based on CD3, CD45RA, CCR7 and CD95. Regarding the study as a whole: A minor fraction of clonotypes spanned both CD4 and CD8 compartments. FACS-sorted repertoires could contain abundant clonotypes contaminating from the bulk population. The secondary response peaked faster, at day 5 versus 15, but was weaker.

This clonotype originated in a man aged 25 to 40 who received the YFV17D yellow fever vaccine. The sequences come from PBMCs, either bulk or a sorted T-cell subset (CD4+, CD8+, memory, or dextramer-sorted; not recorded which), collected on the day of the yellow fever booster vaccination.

CDR3 sequence: CASTTGIQETQYF. For the CDR3, the DNA is TGTGCCAGCACGACAGGAATCCAAGAGACCCAGTACTTC. The rearrangement links TRBV2 to TRBJ2-5; weak D call: TRBD1 (6 bases). The CDR3 length is 13 residues. Trimming took off 7 bases at V and 1 base at J, with 10 bases between the two ends. Germline V gene lookup returns CDR1 SNHLY and CDR2 FYNNEI.